These 3 T cell receptor beta chains were sequenced from one sample in a study of vaccination and CD4 T cells after COVID-19. What these receptors recognize is not known. Once obtained from cultured CD4+ T cells, the DNA was sequenced using the Oncomine TCR Beta short-read assay. Via MiXCR, TCRdb re-called the PCR reads, giving one row per CDR3 protein. The sample records about 12,000 distinct CDR3 sequences, approximately 64% being singletons. Treatment described: approximately 11-day PBMC culture with coronavirus spike peptide pools or control peptides (ViraFEST assay). The sequencing sample was made of CD4+ T cells from blood, cultured in vitro. These receptors were collected from a human donor who had recovered from COVID-19.

This clonotype showed up just a few times. CDR3 nucleotides: TGTGCCAGCAGCTACGGACTAGCGACCGGGGAGCTGTTTTTT. Amino acid sequence: CASSYGLATGELFF. The chain joins TRBV7-2 to TRBJ2-2; 9 nucleotides match TRBD2. This CDR3 has 14 amino acids. CDR1 and CDR2 from the germline V gene are SGHTA and FQGNSA. Trimming removed 4 bases from V and 5 bases from J; junction bases left unmatched: 2.

This clonotype was recorded a few times. The V and J genes are TRBV6-1 and TRBJ1-5; possibly TRBD1 for D (5 bases). The V end lost 6 bases, the J end lost 2 bases, and 5 bases lay between the germline ends. Germline V lookup: CDR1 MNHNS, CDR2 SASEGT. This CDR3 contains 12 residues. The CDR3 region is CASRQGNQPQHF. As DNA, the CDR3 is TGTGCCAGCAGACAGGGCAATCAGCCCCAGCATTTT.

This clonotype was recorded once. J is TRBJ2-1 and V is TRBV6-2 or TRBV6-3; D not certain. V was cut by 0 bases and J by 0 bases, with 9 bases left in between. Germline CDR1 MNHEY, CDR2 SVGEGT. This CDR3 contains 16 residues. DNA for the CDR3: TGTGCCAGCAGTTACTCCGGGCGGACCTCCTACAATGAGCAGTTCTTC. It translates to CASSYSGRTSYNEQFF.